Below are 27 T cell receptor beta chains sequenced from a single sample in a study of cytomegalovirus exposure and HLA in healthy donors. Clones were sequenced by immunoSEQ multiplex PCR, and TCRdb holds only the in-frame ones, with some missing. The sample contains under 150,000 clones, around 84% of which appear only once. The source material was PBMCs. The receptors stem from a man younger than 30 in good health and CMV-seropositive.

This clone was picked up a small number of times. The rearrangement links TRBV18 to TRBJ1-3, with D possibly matching TRBD1 (6 bases). The CDR3 is made up of 15 amino acids. CDR1 is KGHSH, CDR2 LQKENI, per germline. V was trimmed by 3 bases and J by 4 bases, leaving 13 bases between them. The DNA for the CDR3 is TGTGCCAGCTCACCTAACAGGGTGGACGGAAACACCATATATTTT. Protein sequence: CASSPNRVDGNTIYF. Looking up the rest from reference TRBV18 and TRBJ1-3 gives the full variable domain: NAGVMQNPRHLVRRRGQEARLRCSPMKGHSHVYWYRQLPEEGLKFMVYLQKENIIDESGMPKERFSAEFPKEGPSILRIQQVVRGDSAAYFCASSPNRVDGNTIYFGEGSWLTVV.

The V gene is TRBV5-4, the J gene TRBJ2-6, with D possibly being TRBD1 (5 bases). CDR1 is SGHNT and CDR2 is YYREEE in the germline V gene (reference sequence). V lost 10 bases, J lost 2 bases, and 13 bases lay in between. There are 14 residues in the CDR3. The CDR3: CAQRDSAGANVLTF. DNA for the CDR3: TGTGCCCAAAGAGACAGTGCTGGGGCCAACGTCCTGACTTTC.

This clone showed up just once. This sequence joins TRBV7-6 and TRBJ2-7, with a tentative D call TRBD1 (6 bases). Germline V gene lookup returns CDR1 SGHVS and CDR2 FNYEAQ. The CDR3 is made up of 17 amino acids. Between the trimmed V and J ends, which lost 2 bases and 2 bases, there was a span of 19 bases. The CDR3 nucleotides are TGTGCCAGCAGCTTACGCCCCAGGGGTCAATCTACCTACGAGCAGTACTTC. Translating gives CASSLRPRGQSTYEQYF.

The chain links TRBV6-1 to TRBJ1-1, with D unclear. The ends were cut back, 0 bases at V and 1 base at J, with 6 bases in the middle. This CDR3 contains 14 residues. Germline V gene lookup returns CDR1 MNHNS and CDR2 SASEGT. CDR3 amino acids: CASSEADSNTEAFF. CDR3 sequence (DNA): TGTGCCAGCAGTGAAGCTGACTCGAACACTGAAGCTTTCTTT.

V gene TRBV30 combines with J gene TRBJ1-4; the D gene is possibly TRBD1 (5 bases). The CDR3 has 14 residues. Germline loops: CDR1 GTSNPN, CDR2 SVGIG (reference sequence). The V gene lost 5 bases and the J gene lost 3 bases, with 13 bases spanning the gap. CDR3 DNA sequence: TGTGCCTGGGGGTCCTGGGGGGCTAATGAAAAACTGTTTTTT. This sequence encodes CAWGSWGANEKLFF.

J is TRBJ1-2 and V is TRBV28; TRBD1 might be the D (5 bases). There are 15 residues in the CDR3. Per germline, CDR1 MDHEN and CDR2 SYDVKM. V dropped 0 bases and J dropped 8 bases, with 16 bases sitting between them. As DNA, the CDR3 is TGTGCCAGCAGTTTATGGGGCAGGGCGATCAAGGGCTACACCTTC. Its translation is CASSLWGRAIKGYTF.

The V call is TRBV10-1, the J call TRBJ2-1, with TRBD1 matching 8 bases. The germline gives CDR1 WNHNN, CDR2 SYGVQD (reference sequence). V dropped 6 bases and J dropped 6; count of bases not matched to a gene: 7. CDR3 length: 14 amino acids. The CDR3 coding sequence is TGCGCCAGCAGCGAAATGGACAGGGTCAATGAGCAGTTCTTC. It translates to CASSEMDRVNEQFF.

V and J are TRBV12-5 and TRBJ2-1, with D tentatively TRBD2 (6 bases). There are 17 residues in the CDR3. Between the trimmed V and J ends, which lost 0 bases and 7 bases, there was a span of 19 bases. CDR1 is LGHNT, CDR2 FRNRAP, per germline. Here the CDR3 DNA reads TGTGCTAGTGGTTTGGTACTTGGGGGGTTTCCGCCTAATGAGCAGTTCTTC. It is translated as CASGLVLGGFPPNEQFF.

This rearrangement joins TRBV9 to TRBJ2-7; a possible D gene is TRBD2 (6 bases). The V and J ends lost 0 bases and 0 bases respectively, with 19 bases between them. Germline-derived CDR1 and CDR2 are SGDLS and YYNGEE. The CDR3 runs to 18 residues. For the CDR3, the DNA is TGTGCCAGCAGCGTAGGGGTGTCGGAGGGTTTGAGCTCCTACGAGCAGTACTTC. It encodes CASSVGVSEGLSSYEQYF.

This chain connects TRBV4-1 to TRBJ1-2; no reliable D call. Germline V gives CDR1 MGHRA, CDR2 YSYEKL. This CDR3 contains 13 residues. Trimming took off 2 bases at V and 4 bases at J, with 8 bases between the two ends. The CDR3 loop reads CASSQLEAYGYTF. CDR3 nucleotide sequence: TGCGCCAGCAGCCAATTGGAGGCCTATGGCTACACCTTC.

The chain couples TRBV7-8 to TRBJ2-5, with D perhaps TRBD1 (5 bases). The CDR3 extends over 15 amino acids. Germline loops: CDR1 SGHVS, CDR2 FQNEAQ. V lost 3 bases, J lost 1 base, and 12 bases lay in between. The CDR3 spells CASSLGRQLQETQYF. The DNA for the CDR3 is TGTGCCAGCAGCTTGGGAAGACAGCTCCAAGAGACCCAGTACTTC. The full variable domain, in which reference TRBV7-8 and TRBJ2-5 provide the parts outside the CDR3, is GAGVSQSPRYKVAKRGQDVALRCDPISGHVSLFWYQQALGQGPEFLTYFQNEAQLDKSGLPSDRFFAERPEGSVSTLKIQRTQQEDSAVYLCASSLGRQLQETQYFGPGTRLLVL.

This sequence joins TRBV16 and TRBJ1-5; TRBD1 agrees at 7 bases. CDR1 and CDR2 from the germline V gene are KGHSY and FQNENV. J lost 1 base, V lost 3 bases, and 6 bases had no gene match. This CDR3 comprises 16 residues. CDR3 bases: TGTGCCAGCAGCCATGACAGGGAGGAAAGCAATCAGCCCCAGCATTTT. Translated: CASSHDREESNQPQHF.

The V gene is TRBV18, the J gene TRBJ2-1; TRBD1 matches 9 bases. The CDR3 spans 17 residues. In germline, CDR1 is KGHSH, CDR2 LQKENI. The junction had 5 bases not matched to a gene; V was cut back by 1 base and J by 1 base. DNA for the CDR3: TGTGCCAGCTCACCACTGGTGACAGGGGGTTCCTACAATGAGCAGTTCTTC. This codes for CASSPLVTGGSYNEQFF.

This clone was recorded only once. The gene calls are TRBV18 and TRBJ1-2; the D gene is possibly TRBD1 (6 bases). This CDR3 is built from 16 residues. Germline CDR1 KGHSH, CDR2 LQKENI. The V gene lost 3 bases and the J gene lost 1 base, with 15 bases spanning the gap. CDR3 in DNA: TGTGCCAGCTCACCGCGACAGGTCACCCATAACTATGGCTACACCTTC. It codes for CASSPRQVTHNYGYTF.

The chain joins TRBV9 to TRBJ1-4; no reliable D call. CDR3 length: 12 amino acids. Germline CDR1 is SGDLS and CDR2 is YYNGEE. V was clipped by 0 bases and J by 11 bases, with 8 bases between them. CDR3 nucleotides: TGTGCCAGCAGCGTAGAGGGAGGCAAACTGTTTTTT. Encoded protein: CASSVEGGKLFF.

The rearrangement uses TRBV11-2 and TRBJ2-1; D not resolved. Germline CDR1 and CDR2: SGHAT and FQNNGV. This CDR3 contains 11 residues. The germline V and J ends were trimmed by 1 base and 10 bases, with 5 bases remaining between them. This CDR3 is CASSLAGEQFF. CDR3 DNA: TGTGCCAGCAGCTTAGCCGGGGAGCAGTTCTTC. Based on the CDR3 plus reference TRBV11-2 and TRBJ2-1, the full variable domain is EAGVAQSPRYKIIEKRQSVAFWCNPISGHATLYWYQQILGQGPKLLIQFQNNGVVDDSQLPKDRFSAERLKGVDSTLKIQPAKLEDSAVYLCASSLAGEQFFGPGTRLTVL.

V is TRBV12-5 and J is TRBJ2-1, with D possibly TRBD1 on 5 matching bases. The CDR3 extends over 14 amino acids. Germline-derived CDR1 and CDR2 are LGHNT and FRNRAP. Trimming cost V 1 base and J 6 bases, with 10 bases left between them. The CDR3 DNA reads TGTGCTAGTGGTTTGGGGACACTCTCCAATGAGCAGTTCTTC. Translation: CASGLGTLSNEQFF.

V is TRBV9 and J is TRBJ2-5, with D unclear. The CDR3 covers 15 residues. The V and J ends lost 0 bases and 0 bases respectively, with 9 bases between them. Germline assignment: CDR1 SGDLS and CDR2 YYNGEE. As DNA, the CDR3 is TGTGCCAGCAGCGTAGCTGCCCGGGACCAAGAGACCCAGTACTTC. Translated, it gives CASSVAARDQETQYF. Using reference TRBV9 and TRBJ2-5 for the parts outside the CDR3, the full variable domain is DSGVTQTPKHLITATGQRVTLRCSPRSGDLSVYWYQQSLDQGLQFLIQYYNGEERAKGNILERFSAQQFPDLHSELNLSSLELGDSALYFCASSVAARDQETQYFGPGTRLLVL.

The V gene is TRBV14, the J gene TRBJ2-5; 8 bases match TRBD1. The CDR3 is 17 amino acids. Germline CDR1 is SGHDN and CDR2 is FVKESK. V was clipped by 0 bases and J by 0 bases; unmatched bases: 6. Here the CDR3 DNA reads TGTGCCAGCAGCCAAGACTACGGGACAGGATACCAAGAGACCCAGTACTTC. Protein product: CASSQDYGTGYQETQYF. The full variable domain, its missing parts supplied by reference TRBV14 and TRBJ2-5, is EAGVTQFPSHSVIEKGQTVTLRCDPISGHDNLYWYRRVMGKEIKFLLHFVKESKQDESGMPNNRFLAERTGGTYSTLKVQPAELEDSGVYFCASSQDYGTGYQETQYFGPGTRLLVL.

In DNA, the CDR3 is TGTGCCAGCAGCGAGGACAGGGCCTACGAGCAGTACTTC. This encodes CASSEDRAYEQYF. The chain employs TRBV7-9 and TRBJ2-7; 8 positions agree with TRBD1. CDR1 and CDR2 from the germline V gene are SEHNR and FQNEAQ (reference sequence). The CDR3 totals 13 residues. Unmatched junction bases numbered 2, after V lost 5 bases and J lost 2 bases.

The rearrangement joins TRBV5-1 to TRBJ1-1, with a weak D call TRBD1 (5 bases). Per germline, CDR1 SGHRS and CDR2 YFSETQ. CDR3 length equals 16 residues. V gave up 1 base and J gave up 0 bases, with 13 bases separating them. The CDR3 reads CASSLRSGQLNTEAFF. The DNA of the CDR3 is TGCGCCAGCAGCTTGAGGTCTGGACAATTGAACACTGAAGCTTTCTTT.

The rearrangement uses TRBV4-1 and TRBJ2-3, with TRBD2 matching 8 bases. Looked up from germline, CDR1 is MGHRA and CDR2 is YSYEKL. Trimming took 3 bases from V and 6 from J; bases not matched to a gene: 14. The CDR3 is made up of 17 amino acids. The CDR3 protein is CASSHSERGSRWDTQYF. DNA for the CDR3: TGCGCCAGCAGCCACTCCGAGCGGGGGAGCAGGTGGGATACGCAGTATTTT.

The chain joins TRBV5-1 to TRBJ2-5, with 8 bases aligning to TRBD1. Trimming removed 3 bases from V and 3 bases from J; junction bases left unmatched: 10. Germline V lookup: CDR1 SGHRS, CDR2 YFSETQ. CDR3 length: 16 residues. In DNA form, the CDR3 reads TGCGCCAGCAGCTCGCAGGGGCAGGGGGCGGAAGAGACCCAGTACTTC. It yields the protein CASSSQGQGAEETQYF.

This clone was seen only once. The V and J genes are TRBV4-1 and TRBJ2-1; 13 bases are shared with TRBD2. Germline CDR1 reads MGHRA; CDR2 reads YSYEKL. The V segment lost 0 bases and the J segment 12 bases; nucleotides outside the gene matches: 8. CDR3 length: 16 amino acids. CDR3 DNA: TGCGCCAGCAGCCAAGAACGGACTAGCGGGAGAACTGCGCAGTTCTTC. This sequence encodes CASSQERTSGRTAQFF.

This rearrangement joins TRBV4-2 to TRBJ2-3; no firm D call. This CDR3 comprises 13 residues. CDR1 and CDR2 (germline): LGHNA, YNFKEQ. Trimming pared 4 bases from V and 5 bases from J, leaving 10 bases between. The CDR3 loop is CASSPSNLDTQYF. As DNA, the CDR3 is TGTGCCAGCAGCCCATCGAACTTAGATACGCAGTATTTT.

This rearrangement joins TRBV5-5 to TRBJ2-2; 14 nucleotides align to TRBD2. The germline V gene encodes CDR1 SGHKS and CDR2 YYEKEE (reference sequence). The CDR3 contains 18 residues. V lost 0 bases and J lost 4; bases outside the gene matches: 5. The CDR3 sequence is CASSLAGTSGGVTGELFF. The CDR3 nucleotides are TGTGCCAGCAGCTTGGCCGGGACTAGCGGGGGAGTCACCGGGGAGCTGTTTTTT.

V is TRBV5-6 and J is TRBJ1-2; D gene uncertain. Per the germline V gene, CDR1 is SGHDT and CDR2 is YYEEEE. The CDR3 runs 14 residues. Trimming cost V 2 bases and J 0 bases, with 8 bases left between them. In DNA, the CDR3 is TGTGCCAGCAGCTTCTGGAGAACTAACTATGGCTACACCTTC. Its translation is CASSFWRTNYGYTF.